This T cell receptor beta chain was captured in a study of T cells in Graves' hyperthyroidism and ophthalmopathy (dated 2019 in TCRdb). In the study overall: Peripheral blood samples were taken at the time of initial diagnosis, prior to any treatment. TCR V-J signatures able to tell the groups apart were searched for in a discovery cohort of approximately 95 patients, of whom over 40 had Graves' ophthalmopathy and around 57 had stable Graves' hyperthyroidism. Prospective prediction of ophthalmopathy was tested in an independent validation cohort of approximately 19 hyperthyroidism patients and roughly 16 patients who later progressed to ophthalmopathy. The 75 to 100 discovery patients were divided at random into training and test sets in a 7:3 ratio. Thyroid tissue and blood T-cell repertoires from about six Graves' hyperthyroidism patients were also compared in the study. Following sampling, methimazole starting at 30 mg daily was given to hyperthyroidism patients, and high-dose intravenous methylprednisolone was given to ophthalmopathy patients. The paper describes TCR Vbeta CDR3 sequencing of 135 peripheral blood samples, made up of fewer than 50 ophthalmopathy patients, around 78 hyperthyroidism patients and roughly 17 progressor patients.

Overall results and qualifications from the work: In validation, the model predicted progression to ophthalmopathy with approximately 69% sensitivity and less than 80% specificity, a median of around six months before onset. No statistical method was used to set the sample size in advance, and investigators knew the group allocation. Blood samples also contained most of the expanded thyroid clonotypes (frequency above 0.001), which suggests that blood repertoires may reflect thyroid immune responses. In cross-validation, a model built on a 13 V-J signature told ophthalmopathy apart from stable hyperthyroidism with approximately 90% sensitivity and 81% to 82% specificity, and in testing the same model reached 80%/75%.

This clonotype was seen many times. Its target antigen remains unknown. No base-level quality is on record; no much larger clone is a single base apart. The TCR beta CDR3 regions were amplified from RNA transcripts. A first-round RT-PCR of the TCR CDR3 used the HTBI primer set with the Qiagen OneStep RT-PCR kit. A second multiplex PCR round built the libraries, followed by size selection and purification. The libraries were sequenced on an Illumina HiSeq2000 using paired-end 100 bp reads. The authors processed their data as follows. SOAPnuke was used to process the raw data, with reads discarded if the reads contained adapters or uncalled bases, had a mean Phred below 15, or lacked an exact constant-primer or identifier match. COPE v1.2.5 was used to merge the high-quality paired reads, and each unique nucleotide sequence was defined as a clonotype. MiTCR v1.1 was used to align clonotypes to the IMGT TRBV, TRBD and TRBJ reference segments. The analysis included only V-J combinations with a frequency above 0.0001, which together covered more than 98% of the repertoires. A TCS score was defined as the ratio of F50 (clonal expansion) to E x V (chaos), with BLOSUM62-based TCRdist applied between CDR3 peptides within each V-J. Welch's t-statistics and random forest reduced 514 V-J features to 13, which were used in a naive Bayes classifier (R e1071). The public sequencing data were trimmed at Q25 with fastp and processed into clonotypes with MiXCR by TCRdb, which kept only in-frame beta chains. Each CDR3 protein gets just one entry, which takes the most common genes and DNA from the rows behind it. Here the V and J calls rest on TCRdb's processing, not on the authors' analysis. Within this sample are around 700,000 distinct CDR3 sequences, with around 19% of them counted one time only. The ten largest clonotypes hold over 15% of the sample.

Hyperthyroidism patients were newly diagnosed, had a disease duration of under 2 months, and were aged 18 to 65 years. Patients with uncontrolled infections, other autoimmune diseases, pregnancy or lactation were excluded. Diagnoses were based on clinical symptoms, serum thyroxine and TRAb, thyroid ultrasound and orbital computed tomography. For progressor patients, blood was drawn at the first diagnosis of hyperthyroidism, before any ophthalmopathy symptoms had appeared. PBMCs were separated from 10 ml of fresh peripheral blood using Ficoll-Paque density gradient centrifugation. Progressor patients were first diagnosed with Graves' hyperthyroidism and then developed ophthalmopathy during follow-up. Total RNA was extracted with Trizol reagent, and quality was checked on an Agilent 2100 Bioanalyzer. There are 15 amino acids in the CDR3, from cysteine to phenylalanine inclusive. Of the read, only the CDR3 DNA is kept; its 45 bases are in frame from base 1. V gives up 6 bases and J gives up 0 bases, and the segment between their germline ends measures 12 bases.

This clonotype was obtained from a woman between 50 and 59 years old with Graves' hyperthyroidism that later progressed to Graves' ophthalmopathy. The chain joins TRBV12-3 or TRBV12-4 to TRBJ1-3; the D gene lacks a confident call. The specimen sequenced was blood. DNA sequence: TGTGCCAGCAGCATAGGCAGACCCTCTGGAAACACCATATATTTT. Its coded protein is CASSIGRPSGNTIYF.